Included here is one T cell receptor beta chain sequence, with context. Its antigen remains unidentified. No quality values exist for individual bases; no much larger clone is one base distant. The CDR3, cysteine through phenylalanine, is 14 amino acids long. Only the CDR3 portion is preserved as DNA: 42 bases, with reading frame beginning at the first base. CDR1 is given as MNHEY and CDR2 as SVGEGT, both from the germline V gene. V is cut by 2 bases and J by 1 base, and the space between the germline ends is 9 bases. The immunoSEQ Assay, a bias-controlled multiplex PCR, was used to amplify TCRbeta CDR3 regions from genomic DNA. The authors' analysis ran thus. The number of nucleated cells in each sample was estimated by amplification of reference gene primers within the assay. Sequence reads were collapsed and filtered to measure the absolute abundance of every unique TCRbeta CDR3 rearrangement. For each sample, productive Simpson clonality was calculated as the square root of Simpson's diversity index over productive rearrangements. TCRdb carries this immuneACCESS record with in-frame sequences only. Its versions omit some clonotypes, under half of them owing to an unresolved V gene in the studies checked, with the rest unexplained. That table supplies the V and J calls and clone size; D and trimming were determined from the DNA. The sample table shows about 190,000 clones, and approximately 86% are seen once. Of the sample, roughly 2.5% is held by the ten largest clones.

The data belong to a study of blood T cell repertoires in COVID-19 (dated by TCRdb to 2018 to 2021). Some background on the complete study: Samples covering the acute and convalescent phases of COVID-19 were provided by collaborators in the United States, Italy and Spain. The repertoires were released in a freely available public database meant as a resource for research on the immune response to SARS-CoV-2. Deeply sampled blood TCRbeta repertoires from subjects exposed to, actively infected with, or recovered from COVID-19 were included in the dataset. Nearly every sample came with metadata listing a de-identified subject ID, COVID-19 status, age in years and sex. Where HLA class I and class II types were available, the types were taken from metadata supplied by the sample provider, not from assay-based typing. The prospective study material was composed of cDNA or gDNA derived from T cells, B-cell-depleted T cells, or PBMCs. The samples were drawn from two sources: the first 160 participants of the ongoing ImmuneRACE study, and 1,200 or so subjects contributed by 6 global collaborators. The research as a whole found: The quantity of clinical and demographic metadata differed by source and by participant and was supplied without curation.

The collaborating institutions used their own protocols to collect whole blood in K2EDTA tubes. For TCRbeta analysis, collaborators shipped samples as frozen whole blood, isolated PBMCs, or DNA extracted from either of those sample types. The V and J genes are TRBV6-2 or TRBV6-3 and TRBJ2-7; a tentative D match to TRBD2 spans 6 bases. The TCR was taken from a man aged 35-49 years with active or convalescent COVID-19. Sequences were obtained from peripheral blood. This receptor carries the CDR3 CASSYDAGSYEQYF. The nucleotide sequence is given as TGTGCCAGCAGTTACGACGCGGGATCCTACGAGCAGTACTTC.